This T cell receptor (beta chain) was profiled in a study of T cell responses to AZD1222 COVID-19 vaccine. Study-level background: Pooling covered second doses at about 4 or about 12 weeks.

Using immunoSEQ multiplex PCR, the repertoire was profiled, and TCRdb retains in-frame clones only, with some absent. The sample has over 60,000 clones; around 90% are singletons. The CDR3 runs 15 residues. Germline V gives CDR1 KGHSH, CDR2 LQKENI. V was shortened by 1 base and J by 1 base, with 5 bases between the two germline ends. The sample in question was peripheral blood, obtained on day 0 of AZD1222 vaccination. This TCR was sampled from an adult in good health. The chain carries TRBV18 and TRBJ2-6; no clear D gene. Here the CDR3 DNA reads TGTGCCAGCTCACCACGGGTTTCTGGGGCCAACGTCCTGACTTTC. Protein product: CASSPRVSGANVLTF.